This T cell receptor beta chain was identified in a study of cytomegalovirus exposure and HLA in healthy donors. CDR1 is MDHEN and CDR2 is SYDVKM in the germline V gene. Trimming shortened V by 6 bases and J by 0 bases, and 17 bases separated the two germline ends. The CDR3 has 16 residues. The PCR ran on 60 Vbeta and 13 Jbeta primers. Using immunoSEQ multiplex PCR, the repertoire was profiled, and TCRdb retains in-frame clones only, with some absent. The table has hundreds of thousands of clones, over 75% seen once; the top ten hold around 1.9%. This sequence originates from a male donor in good health and CMV-seronegative. The V gene is TRBV28, the J gene TRBJ1-1; tentative D call: TRBD1 (5 bases). The sequenced sample consisted of PBMCs. The CDR3 sequence: CASRVWGRAMNTEAFF. In nucleotides, the CDR3 is TGTGCCAGCAGGGTGTGGGGCCGCGCAATGAACACTGAAGCTTTCTTT.